This TCR beta chain emerged from a study of technical replicates of blood from a few donors. Produced via immunoSEQ multiplex PCR; TCRdb's table is partial and in-frame only. The sample lists 55,000 to 75,000 clones, 85% to 95% occurring once. This CDR3 comprises 13 residues. Trimming shortened V by 1 base and J by 11 bases, and 9 bases separated the two germline ends. CDR1 is SGHDN, CDR2 FVKESK, per germline. The chain joins TRBV14 to TRBJ1-6; D is unresolved. Input material: PBMCs. The sequence was obtained from a human donor in good health. Some clones in this sample may be carry-over from other donors' samples. The CDR3, as DNA: TGTGCCAGCAGCCAAGTATTGGGCACACCCCTCCACTTT. This codes for CASSQVLGTPLHF.